A single T cell receptor (beta chain) is shown here with its context. V was cut by 7 bases and J by 5 bases, with 11 bases left in between. Germline V gene data show CDR1 as WSHSY and CDR2 as SAAADI. This CDR3 comprises 13 residues. Both TRBC1 and TRBC2 were covered by a beta constant-region primer of two equimolar oligonucleotides. The ligated cDNA underwent four PCR rounds using SP2 and nested alpha and beta constant-region primers. Each CDR3 protein gets one entry after TCRdb re-called the UMI-ligation and nested PCR reads with MiXCR. The sample holds some 150,000 distinct CDR3 sequences, more than 15% seen once. This sample was taken from a study of naive and memory T cell subsets.

V usage is TRBV10-2 and J usage is TRBJ2-2, with D possibly being TRBD2 (6 bases). Sequencing used naive CD4+ T cells from blood. The TCR comes from a human donor in good health. CDR3 sequence reads: CASKAGGTGELFF. The CDR3 nucleotides read TGCGCCAGCAAGGCTGGAGGGACCGGGGAGCTGTTTTTT.